The 17 T cell receptor beta chains given below trace back to one sample, sequenced in a study of response to subunit inactivated influenza vaccine. TCRdb reanalysed the RT-PCR reads using MiXCR and keeps one entry per CDR3 protein. Of about 700,000 distinct CDR3 sequences in the sample, around 14% were seen once. The sample in question was PBMCs from blood, obtained approximately 15 days before vaccination. The source is a man between 45 and 60 years old who received an inactivated influenza vaccine.

V and J are TRBV3-1 and TRBJ1-4; no firm D call. CDR3 length: 15 amino acids. The germline V gene has CDR1 LGHDT and CDR2 YNNKEL (reference sequence). V lost 3 bases to trimming and J lost 4 bases, with 12 bases between them. The CDR3 loop is CASSQALRGNEKLFF. The CDR3 coding sequence is TGTGCCAGCAGCCAGGCCCTGCGTGGTAATGAAAAACTGTTTTTT.

The rearrangement joins TRBV28 to TRBJ1-2, with a weak D call TRBD1 (5 bases). The CDR3 runs to 16 residues. V was clipped by 1 base and J by 7 bases, with 19 bases between them. Germline-derived CDR1 and CDR2 are MDHEN and SYDVKM. The CDR3 coding sequence is TGTGCCAGCAGTTTATACGGGGGGACGCCAACAGCTGGCTACACCTTC. It encodes CASSLYGGTPTAGYTF.

This clonotype has a handful of counts. Written as DNA, the CDR3 is TGTGCCACCAGCAGAGGTCAGGGAACAGATACGCAGTATTTT. This codes for CATSRGQGTDTQYF. The chain employs TRBV15 and TRBJ2-3, with D possibly being TRBD1 (5 bases). The CDR3 runs 14 residues. Germline V gene data show CDR1 as LNHNV and CDR2 as YYDKDF (reference sequence). V lost 1 base and J 3 bases, leaving 8 bases between the germline ends.

This clonotype was recorded many times. CDR3 amino acids: CASSQEGYEQYF. CDR3 sequence (DNA): TGCGCCAGCAGCCAAGAGGGATACGAGCAGTACTTC. The rearrangement links TRBV4-1 to TRBJ2-7; D is undetermined. CDR3 length: 12 residues. Looked up from germline, CDR1 is MGHRA and CDR2 is YSYEKL. Trimming removed 0 bases from V and 4 bases from J, with 4 bases in between.

V is TRBV18 and J is TRBJ2-1; D is uncertain. Germline values: CDR1 KGHSH, CDR2 LQKENI. The CDR3 is made up of 13 amino acids. The V end was cut by 3 bases, the J end by 6 bases, with 9 bases between. The CDR3 bases are TGTGCCAGCTCACCTTTACTCGGCAATGAGCAGTTCTTC. Translating it yields CASSPLLGNEQFF.

The sample holds a few counts of this clonotype. The gene calls are TRBV12-3 or TRBV12-4 and TRBJ2-7, with a tentative D call TRBD2 (6 bases). V was clipped by 5 bases and J by 6 bases, with 17 bases between them. The CDR3 loop spans 14 amino acids. The CDR3 protein is CASSRGRGSLEQYF. CDR3 nucleotide sequence: TGTGCCAGCAGTCGGGGACGGGGGTCGCTCGAGCAGTACTTC.

This clonotype was picked up a small number of times. J is TRBJ1-1 and V is TRBV14; D perhaps matches TRBD1 (5 bases). This CDR3 has 15 residues. Germline CDR1 reads SGHDN; CDR2 reads FVKESK. With 4 bases removed from V and 0 bases from J, the gap between germline ends came to 12 bases. The CDR3 DNA reads as TGTGCCAGCAGCCGGGCAGGGATCATGAACACTGAAGCTTTCTTT. Translating it yields CASSRAGIMNTEAFF.

This clonotype appeared a few times. This sequence joins TRBV5-6 and TRBJ2-3; D ambiguous. Trimming cost V 4 bases and J 1 base, with 13 bases left between them. Germline V gene data show CDR1 as SGHDT and CDR2 as YYEEEE. This CDR3 contains 15 residues. The CDR3 DNA reads TGTGCCAGCAGCCAAATAACTACTGGCACAGATACGCAGTATTTT. It codes for CASSQITTGTDTQYF.

The chain is built from TRBV12-3 or TRBV12-4 and TRBJ1-3, with D tentatively TRBD1 (5 bases). With 11 bases removed from V and 0 bases from J, the gap between germline ends came to 14 bases. The CDR3 has 14 amino acids. The CDR3 reads CASRAGTSGNTIYF. As DNA, the CDR3 is TGTGCCTCGAGAGCCGGGACCTCTGGAAACACCATATATTTT.

The CDR3 sequence is CASSSGTVSYGYTF. In nucleotides, the CDR3 is TGTGCCAGCAGCTCTGGGACAGTTTCCTATGGCTACACCTTC. This chain connects TRBV5-6 to TRBJ1-2, with TRBD1 matching 7 bases. Germline CDR1 is SGHDT and CDR2 is YYEEEE. The CDR3 covers 14 residues. Trimming removed 3 bases from V and 4 bases from J; junction bases left unmatched: 6. The whole variable domain, remainder taken from reference TRBV5-6 and TRBJ1-2, is DAGVTQSPTHLIKTRGQQVTLRCSPKSGHDTVSWYQQALGQGPQFIFQYYEEEERQRGNFPDRFSGHQFPNYSSELNVNALLLGDSALYLCASSSGTVSYGYTFGSGTRLTVV.

This clonotype occurred a few times. The chain employs TRBV29-1 and TRBJ2-5; 8 bases map to TRBD1. With V trimmed by 6 bases and J by 5 bases, 5 bases remained unmatched. The CDR3 consists of 12 residues. Germline V gives CDR1 SQVTM, CDR2 ANQGSEA. The CDR3 protein is CSVMDRAETQYF. DNA for the CDR3: TGCAGCGTAATGGACAGGGCGGAGACCCAGTACTTC.

The J gene is TRBJ2-7, the V gene TRBV28; TRBD1 aligns across 7 bases. CDR3 length: 13 residues. Trimming cost V 5 bases and J 5 bases; bases outside gene matches: 6. Germline CDR1 and CDR2: MDHEN and SYDVKM. CDR3 region: CASSTTGTHEQYF. In nucleotides, the CDR3 is TGTGCCAGCAGTACGACAGGGACCCACGAGCAGTACTTC.

This clonotype was seen only a few times. J is TRBJ2-7 and V is TRBV5-1; D may match TRBD1 or TRBD2 (6 bases each). From germline, CDR1 is SGHRS and CDR2 YFSETQ. The CDR3 loop spans 17 amino acids. V was shortened by 1 base and J by 5 bases, with 22 bases between the two germline ends. This CDR3 reads CASSLTSSGASFDEQYF. DNA of the CDR3: TGCGCCAGCAGCTTGACCTCTTCGGGGGCGTCTTTCGACGAGCAGTACTTC.

The chain couples TRBV23-1 to TRBJ2-2; D not certain. TRBV23-1 is filed as an ORF, its function uncertain. CDR3 length equals 16 residues. Trimming pared 0 bases from V and 1 base from J, leaving 9 bases between. CDR3 coding DNA: TGCGCCAGCAGTCAATCGAAAGAAGAGAACACCGGGGAGCTGTTTTTT. Amino acid sequence: CASSQSKEENTGELFF.

Only a few counts were recorded for this clonotype. The rearrangement links TRBV7-2 to TRBJ1-1, with D possibly matching TRBD1 (5 bases). The ends were cut back, 5 bases at V and 1 base at J, with 14 bases in the middle. The CDR3 runs 15 residues. CDR1 and CDR2 from the germline V gene are SGHTA and FQGNSA. CDR3 sequence (DNA): TGTGCCAGCAGCCCCCTTCAGGGACGGAACACTGAAGCTTTCTTT. It is translated as CASSPLQGRNTEAFF.

V gene TRBV7-6 combines with J gene TRBJ2-7; TRBD2 agrees at 7 bases. Unmatched junction bases numbered 12, after V lost 1 base and J lost 3 bases. The length of the CDR3 is 17 residues. From germline, CDR1 is SGHVS and CDR2 FNYEAQ. The CDR3 coding sequence is TGTGCCAGCAGCTTAGTAGGAGGGTGGAGCGGGGACTACGAGCAGTACTTC. The encoded protein is CASSLVGGWSGDYEQYF. The whole variable domain, filled in from reference TRBV7-6 and TRBJ2-7, reads GAGVSQSPRYKVTKRGQDVALRCDPISGHVSLYWYRQALGQGPEFLTYFNYEAQQDKSGLPNDRFSAERPEGSISTLTIQRTEQRDSAMYRCASSLVGGWSGDYEQYFGPGTRLTVT.

Only a few counts were recorded for this clonotype. V is TRBV19 and J is TRBJ2-2, with 7 bases fitting TRBD2. CDR1 LNHDA and CDR2 SQIVND come from the germline V gene (reference sequence). Trimming at V came to 9 bases and at J to 4 bases, leaving 11 bases not matched to a gene. CDR3 length equals 15 residues. CDR3 nucleotides: TGTGCCAGCTCACGGGGGAGGGTTGGCACCGGGGAGCTGTTTTTT. Translating gives CASSRGRVGTGELFF.